One sample yielded the 21 T cell receptor beta chains listed below, sequenced in a study of shared clonotypes between healthy human individuals (dated by TCRdb to the early 2020s). The protocol used for the library was the immunoSEQ multiplex PCR assay. Imported from immuneACCESS, the table was reduced by TCRdb to in-frame sequences with V and J called. These copies leave out some clones; in studies compared against another copy, an unresolved V gene accounts for under half, and the cause of the remainder is not known. The sample table lists fewer than 500,000 clones, roughly 85% of them with a count of one. Together, the top ten hold under 15% of the sample. Sequencing was performed on PBMCs. These receptors were obtained from a woman aged 40 to 49 in good health. Some clones in this sample may be carry-over from other donors' samples.

V usage is TRBV14 and J usage is TRBJ1-1; D gene unclear. This CDR3 region has 16 residues. Germline-derived CDR1 and CDR2 are SGHDN and FVKESK. The V end was cut by 5 bases, the J end by 0 bases, with 16 bases between. Here the CDR3 reads CASSGPRKQLNTEAFF. In DNA, the CDR3 is TGTGCCAGCAGCGGACCGAGGAAACAGCTGAACACTGAAGCTTTCTTT.

The chain carries TRBV19 and TRBJ2-7; 8 bases align to TRBD1. The CDR3 has 14 residues. Losses at the gene ends were 5 bases for V and 5 bases for J; bases not matched to a gene: 8. CDR1 LNHDA and CDR2 SQIVND come from the germline V gene (reference sequence). The CDR3 DNA follows: TGTGCCAGTAGTCCGTGGACAGGGCCCAACGAGCAGTACTTC. This sequence encodes CASSPWTGPNEQYF. The full variable domain, with the rest looked up from reference TRBV19 and TRBJ2-7, is DGGITQSPKYLFRKEGQNVTLSCEQNLNHDAMYWYRQDPGQGLRLIYYSQIVNDFQKGDIAEGYSVSREKKESFPLTVTSAQKNPTAFYLCASSPWTGPNEQYFGPGTRLTVT.

About this clone: Distinct nucleotide sequences in the sample also encode this CDR3. The chain joins TRBV4-1 to TRBJ2-7, with TRBD2 matching over 7 bases. J was trimmed by 1 base and V by 1 base; bases with no gene match: 4. CDR1 is MGHRA, CDR2 YSYEKL, per germline. The CDR3 runs to 15 residues. The CDR3 nucleotides are TGCGCCAGCAGCCAAGGACTAGCCGCTTCCTACGAGCAGTACTTC. It translates to CASSQGLAASYEQYF.

The chain is built from TRBV9 and TRBJ2-7; D is uncertain. From germline, CDR1 is SGDLS and CDR2 YYNGEE. The CDR3 has 12 residues. Deletions cut 5 bases from V and 0 bases from J, with 6 bases between. DNA for the CDR3: TGTGCCAGCAGTGGGAACTCCTACGAGCAGTACTTC. This encodes CASSGNSYEQYF.

A few counts support this clone. This chain connects TRBV11-2 to TRBJ2-7, with 12 bases that match TRBD2. CDR1 and CDR2 from the germline V gene are SGHAT and FQNNGV. The CDR3 is 14 residues long. Losses at the gene ends were 5 bases for V and 5 bases for J; bases not matched to a gene: 4. CDR3 region: CASSMTSGSHEQYF. The CDR3 bases are TGTGCCAGCAGCATGACTAGCGGGAGTCACGAGCAGTACTTC.

The V and J genes are TRBV6-5 and TRBJ2-6; D uncertain. The CDR3 length is 14 residues. Trimming took off 4 bases at V and 0 bases at J, with 4 bases between the two ends. The germline gives CDR1 MNHEY, CDR2 SVGAGI. The CDR3 region has the DNA TGTGCCAGCAGTTTAAGCTCTGGGGCCAACGTCCTGACTTTC. Translated, it gives CASSLSSGANVLTF.

This clone was detected a few times. The chain joins TRBV28 to TRBJ1-1; TRBD1 aligns across 9 bases. Germline V lookup: CDR1 MDHEN, CDR2 SYDVKM. J was trimmed by 2 bases and V by 5 bases; bases with no gene match: 3. The CDR3 has 14 residues. The CDR3, as DNA: TGTGCCAGCAGTAAGACAGGGGGTAACACTGAAGCTTTCTTT. It yields the protein CASSKTGGNTEAFF.

CDR3 DNA: TGTGCCAGCAGTTTTGGGGGAGAGACCCAGTACTTC. Protein product: CASSFGGETQYF. The chain uses TRBV28 and TRBJ2-5, with D perhaps being TRBD1 or TRBD2 (5 bases each). Trimming removed 3 bases from V and 4 bases from J, with 6 bases in between. The CDR3 has 12 residues. In germline, CDR1 is MDHEN, CDR2 SYDVKM. Full variable domain (outside the CDR3, taken from reference TRBV28 and TRBJ2-5): DVKVTQSSRYLVKRTGEKVFLECVQDMDHENMFWYRQDPGLGLRLIYFSYDVKMKEKGDIPEGYSVSREKKERFSLILESASTNQTSMYLCASSFGGETQYFGPGTRLLVL.

The CDR3 loop is CASSLGIGTGHYEQYF. CDR3 in DNA: TGTGCCAGCAGCTTGGGGATCGGGACAGGGCACTACGAGCAGTACTTC. This chain uses TRBV5-5 with TRBJ2-7; 9 bases are shared with TRBD1. This CDR3 region has 16 residues. J lost 3 bases, V lost 0 bases, and 7 bases had no gene match. The V gene's germline CDR1 is SGHKS and CDR2 YYEKEE (reference sequence).

About this clone itself: Other DNA sequences from this sample encode an identical CDR3 as well. The chain combines TRBV7-3 with TRBJ2-3; D not resolved. Trimming pared 2 bases from V and 4 bases from J, leaving 4 bases between. There are 12 residues in the CDR3. CDR1 is SGHTA, CDR2 FQGTGA, per germline. This CDR3 reads CASSLPPDTQYF. The CDR3 DNA follows: TGTGCCAGCAGCTTACCACCAGATACGCAGTATTTT.

This rearrangement joins TRBV5-6 to TRBJ2-5; D perhaps matches TRBD2 (6 bases). The CDR3 is 15 amino acids. The germline CDR1 and CDR2 sequences are SGHDT and YYEEEE. Trimming took 0 bases from V and 5 from J, leaving 14 bases between them. The CDR3 is CASSLDGREAETQYF. The CDR3 DNA follows: TGTGCCAGCAGCTTGGACGGCAGGGAGGCGGAGACCCAGTACTTC.

This clone was seen just once. The chain links TRBV19 to TRBJ2-5, with 7 bases identical to TRBD2. J lost 4 bases, V lost 7 bases, and 12 bases had no gene match. The CDR3 sequence is 15 residues long. Germline lookup yields CDR1 LNHDA and CDR2 SQIVND (reference sequence). The CDR3 sequence is CASTDGGGAGETQYF. CDR3 in DNA: TGTGCCAGTACCGATGGGGGGGGAGCAGGAGAGACCCAGTACTTC.

Note on this clone: As the CDR3 is not closed by the conserved phenylalanine or tryptophan, this likely results from a read error. The chain joins TRBV2 to TRBJ1-3; no clear D gene. Between the trimmed V and J ends, which lost 3 bases and 0 bases, there was a span of 6 bases. Germline CDR1 SNHLY, CDR2 FYNNEI. CDR3 length: 14 residues. The CDR3 nucleotides read TGTGCCAGCAGTGAGCTGCTCTCTGGAAACACCATATATCTT. The encoded protein is CASSELLSGNTIYL.

V gene TRBV19 combines with J gene TRBJ2-1, with 12 nucleotides matching TRBD2. V lost 5 bases, J lost 12 bases, and 2 bases stayed unmatched. CDR3 length equals 12 residues. CDR1 is LNHDA, CDR2 SQIVND, per germline (reference sequence). The CDR3 sequence: CASSPTSGRQFF. The CDR3, as DNA: TGTGCCAGTAGTCCGACTAGCGGGAGGCAGTTCTTC.

This clone was picked up a small number of times. This chain uses TRBV18 with TRBJ2-5; TRBD2 agrees at 7 bases. Germline V gene lookup returns CDR1 KGHSH and CDR2 LQKENI. V shed 3 bases, J shed 4 bases, and the junction held 2 bases outside the gene matches. CDR3 size: 13 residues. The CDR3 region is CASSPGGTETQYF. DNA of the CDR3: TGTGCCAGCTCACCGGGAGGGACAGAGACCCAGTACTTC. Full variable domain (remainder filled in from reference TRBV18 and TRBJ2-5): NAGVMQNPRHLVRRRGQEARLRCSPMKGHSHVYWYRQLPEEGLKFMVYLQKENIIDESGMPKERFSAEFPKEGPSILRIQQVVRGDSAAYFCASSPGGTETQYFGPGTRLLVL.

CDR3 DNA sequence: TGTGCCAGTAGTTCGGGCAGGCAAGCCTCCTACGAGCAGTACTTC. Amino acid sequence: CASSSGRQASYEQYF. This chain links TRBV19 with TRBJ2-7; D gene uncertain. The germline V gene has CDR1 LNHDA and CDR2 SQIVND (reference sequence). CDR3 length equals 15 residues. Deletions cut 5 bases from V and 0 bases from J, with 14 bases between.

This clone was observed a handful of times. The chain links TRBV9 to TRBJ1-2; D perhaps matches TRBD1 (6 bases). Germline-derived CDR1 and CDR2 are SGDLS and YYNGEE. V was cut by 4 bases and J by 7 bases, with 20 bases left in between. CDR3 length equals 15 residues. The CDR3 protein is CASSPGQLLGRGYTF. CDR3 in DNA: TGTGCCAGCAGCCCCGGACAGCTTCTTGGGCGTGGCTACACCTTC.

This clone was observed once. The rearrangement links TRBV28 to TRBJ1-5; D perhaps matches TRBD1 (6 bases). V was clipped by 10 bases and J by 0 bases, with 16 bases between them. The CDR3 is 15 residues long. Germline V gene data show CDR1 as MDHEN and CDR2 as SYDVKM. The CDR3 DNA reads TGTGCCACCAAGGGGGGTCGGGTTAGCAATCAGCCCCAGCATTTT. Protein: CATKGGRVSNQPQHF.

The rearrangement uses TRBV29-1 and TRBJ2-4; TRBD2 matches at 11 bases. V was clipped by 6 bases and J by 5 bases; unmatched bases: 6. CDR3 length: 14 amino acids. In germline, CDR1 is SQVTM, CDR2 ANQGSEA. This CDR3 reads CSVPGTSGENIQYF. DNA for the CDR3: TGCAGCGTCCCAGGGACTAGCGGAGAAAACATTCAGTACTTC.

The chain carries TRBV7-3 and TRBJ2-5; 7 bases align to TRBD2. The junction had 12 bases not matched to a gene; V was cut back by 2 bases and J by 6 bases. CDR1 SGHTA and CDR2 FQGTGA come from the germline V gene. The CDR3 is 16 amino acids. In nucleotides, the CDR3 is TGTGCCAGCAGCTTAGGGGGGACTACCTACCCCCAGACCCAGTACTTC. Protein: CASSLGGTTYPQTQYF. The full variable domain, with the rest looked up from reference TRBV7-3 and TRBJ2-5, is GAGVSQTPSNKVTEKGKYVELRCDPISGHTALYWYRQSLGQGPEFLIYFQGTGAADDSGLPNDRFFAVRPEGSVSTLKIQRTERGDSAVYLCASSLGGTTYPQTQYFGPGTRLLVL.

This chain joins TRBV6-1 and TRBJ1-6; TRBD1 is a possible D gene (5 bases). Trimming cost V 5 bases and J 10 bases, with 18 bases left between them. Per germline, CDR1 MNHNS and CDR2 SASEGT. The CDR3 contains 15 residues. CDR3 nucleotides: TGTGCCAGCAGTAATACTGGGACGATTGGATCACCCCTCCACTTT. Translating it yields CASSNTGTIGSPLHF.